This TCR beta chain came from a study of early T cells in non-severe SARS-CoV-2 infection (TCRdb year 2021). For the study in its entirety: Because TCR sequencing was done on bulk RNA from unsorted whole blood, the alpha and beta chains could not be paired.

From the germline V gene, CDR1 is SGHVS and CDR2 is FQNEAQ. The junction shows trimming of 2 bases on V and 2 bases on J, and the gene matches do not reach 3 bases of it. Spanning cysteine to phenylalanine, the CDR3 consists of 14 amino acids. Of all the DNA, just the CDR3 is kept, 42 bases in frame from base 1. Summary of the overall study and its limitations: Matching against VDJdb was skewed toward anti-spike CD8 responses, likely underestimated virus-specific expansions, and missed private and CD4 specificities.

Set within a cohort of healthcare workers in London, UK, this nested case-control study involved weekly PCR testing of nasopharyngeal swabs along with blood sampling. Healthcare workers were enrolled in the week of the UK lockdown, from 23 to 31 March 2020, and were followed every week for up to roughly 15 weeks. The library was generated by 5' RACE. The instrument was a NextSeq 500. In the TCR library protocol, unique molecular identifiers were attached to individual cDNA molecules to correct for PCR bias and sequencing error. Sequencing covered both TCR alpha and beta chains, and within each sample the abundances of alpha and beta sequences were tightly co-correlated. As for the authors' bioinformatics: V gene, J gene and CDR3 annotation of TCR sequences was performed with Decombinator V4. Expanded TCRs were defined as changing significantly between any two time points under a Poisson model with p below 0.0001. TCR abundances were normalised to the total number of TCRs sequenced per sample and expressed as counts per million. TRAV1-2 paired with TRAJ12, TRAJ20 or TRAJ33 defined MAIT TCRs, while TRAV10 paired with TRAJ18 defined iNKT TCRs. VDJdb, accessed on 1 November 2021, was searched for TCRs annotated for CMV, EBV and SARS-CoV-2, and TCRs annotated for more than one antigen were excluded. Through fastp at Q25 and MiXCR, TCRdb rebuilt clones from the public reads, retaining in-frame beta chains. One record per CDR3 amino acid sequence lists the most common genes and DNA. What appears here as the V and J calls and clone size reflects TCRdb's work, not the paper's. Counted in this sample were around 67,000 distinct CDR3 sequences; about 12% of them appeared once. Approximately 6.4% of the sample rests with the top ten.

This clonotype came up a few times. This receptor's antigen is unknown. It has no much larger one-base neighbor in the sample; base qualities were not kept. The receptor was derived from an adult who was a healthcare worker with PCR-confirmed SARS-CoV-2 infection or an uninfected control (not recorded which). The chain uses TRBV7-8 and TRBJ2-7; 7 bases in between match TRBD1. Specimen: whole blood. The nucleotides read TGTGCCAGCAGCTTATGGGACAGAGCCTACGAGCAGTACTTC. This sequence encodes CASSLWDRAYEQYF. Full variable domain (CDR3 extended with the reference TRBV7-8 and TRBJ2-7 proteins): GAGVSQSPRYKVAKRGQDVALRCDPISGHVSLFWYQQALGQGPEFLTYFQNEAQLDKSGLPSDRFFAERPEGSVSTLKIQRTQQEDSAVYLCASSLWDRAYEQYFGPGTRLTVT.